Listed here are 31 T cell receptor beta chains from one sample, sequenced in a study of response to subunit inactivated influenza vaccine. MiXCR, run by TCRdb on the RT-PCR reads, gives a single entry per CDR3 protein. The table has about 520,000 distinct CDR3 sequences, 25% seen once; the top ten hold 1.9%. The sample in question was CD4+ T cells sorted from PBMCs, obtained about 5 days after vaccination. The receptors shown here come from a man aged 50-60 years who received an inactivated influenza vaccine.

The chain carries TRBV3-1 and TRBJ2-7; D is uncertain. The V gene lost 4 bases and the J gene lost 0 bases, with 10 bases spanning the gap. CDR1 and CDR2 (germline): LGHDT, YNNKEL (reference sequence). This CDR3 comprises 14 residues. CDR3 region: CASSLIRNSYEQYF. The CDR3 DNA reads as TGTGCCAGCAGCCTCATCCGTAACTCCTACGAGCAGTACTTC.

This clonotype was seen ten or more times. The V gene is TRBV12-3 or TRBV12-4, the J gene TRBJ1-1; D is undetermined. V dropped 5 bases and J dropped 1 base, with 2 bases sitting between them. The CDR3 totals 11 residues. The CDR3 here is CASSKNTEAFF. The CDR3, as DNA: TGTGCCAGCAGTAAGAACACTGAAGCTTTCTTT.

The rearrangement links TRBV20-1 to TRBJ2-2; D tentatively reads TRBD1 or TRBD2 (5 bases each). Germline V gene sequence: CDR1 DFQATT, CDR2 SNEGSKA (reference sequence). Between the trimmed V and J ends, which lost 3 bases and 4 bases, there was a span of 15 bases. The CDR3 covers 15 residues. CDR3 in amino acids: CSASRTGPSTGELFF. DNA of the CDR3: TGCAGTGCTAGTCGGACGGGGCCAAGCACCGGGGAGCTGTTTTTT.

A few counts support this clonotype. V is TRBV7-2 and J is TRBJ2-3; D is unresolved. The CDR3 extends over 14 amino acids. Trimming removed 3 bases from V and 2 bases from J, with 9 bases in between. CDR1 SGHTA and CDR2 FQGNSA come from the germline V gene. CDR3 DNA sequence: TGTGCCAGCAGCTTGGGCAGCCACACAGATACGCAGTATTTT. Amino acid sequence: CASSLGSHTDTQYF.

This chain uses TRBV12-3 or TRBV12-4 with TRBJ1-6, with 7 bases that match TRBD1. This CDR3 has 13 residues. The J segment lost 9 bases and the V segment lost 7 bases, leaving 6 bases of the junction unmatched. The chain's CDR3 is CASTWDSSSPLHF. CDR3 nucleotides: TGTGCCAGCACCTGGGACAGTTCTTCACCCCTCCACTTT.

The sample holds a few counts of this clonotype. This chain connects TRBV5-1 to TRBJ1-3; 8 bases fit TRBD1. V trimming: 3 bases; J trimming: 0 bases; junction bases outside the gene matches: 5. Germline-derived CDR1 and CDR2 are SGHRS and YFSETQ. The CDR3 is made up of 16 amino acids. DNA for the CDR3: TGCGCCAGCAGCTCGACAGGGGCCCACTCTGGAAACACCATATATTTT. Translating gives CASSSTGAHSGNTIYF.

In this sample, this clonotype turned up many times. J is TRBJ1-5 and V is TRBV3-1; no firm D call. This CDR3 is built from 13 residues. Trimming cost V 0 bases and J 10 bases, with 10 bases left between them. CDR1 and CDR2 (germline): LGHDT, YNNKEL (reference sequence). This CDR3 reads CASSQEWEGPQHF. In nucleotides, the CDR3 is TGTGCCAGCAGCCAAGAATGGGAAGGACCCCAGCATTTT. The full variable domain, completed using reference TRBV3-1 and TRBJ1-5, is DTAVSQTPKYLVTQMGNDKSIKCEQNLGHDTMYWYKQDSKKFLKIMFSYNNKELIINETVPNRFSPKSPDKAHLNLHINSLELGDSAVYFCASSQEWEGPQHFGDGTRLSIL.

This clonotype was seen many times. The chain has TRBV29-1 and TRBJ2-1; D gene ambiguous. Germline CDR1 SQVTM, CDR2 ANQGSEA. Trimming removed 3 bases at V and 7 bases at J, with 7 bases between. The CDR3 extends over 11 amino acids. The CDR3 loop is CSVDRANEQFF. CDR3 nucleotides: TGCAGCGTTGACCGGGCGAATGAGCAGTTCTTC.

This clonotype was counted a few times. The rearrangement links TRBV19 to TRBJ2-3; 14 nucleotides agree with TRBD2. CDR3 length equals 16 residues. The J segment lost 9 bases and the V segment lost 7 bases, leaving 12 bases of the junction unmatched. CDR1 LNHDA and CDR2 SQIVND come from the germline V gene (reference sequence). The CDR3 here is CASTKGLAGAPQTQYF. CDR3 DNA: TGTGCCAGTACAAAGGGACTAGCGGGAGCGCCCCAAACGCAGTATTTT.

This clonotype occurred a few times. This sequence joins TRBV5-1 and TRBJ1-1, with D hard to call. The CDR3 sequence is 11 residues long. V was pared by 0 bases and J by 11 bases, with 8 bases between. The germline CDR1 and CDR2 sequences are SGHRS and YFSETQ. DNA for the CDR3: TGCGCCAGCAGCTTGGCCGGGGTTGCTTTCTTT. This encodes CASSLAGVAFF. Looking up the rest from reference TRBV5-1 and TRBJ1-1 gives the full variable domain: KAGVTQTPRYLIKTRGQQVTLSCSPISGHRSVSWYQQTPGQGLQFLFEYFSETQRNKGNFPGRFSGRQFSNSRSEMNVSTLELGDSALYLCASSLAGVAFFGQGTRLTVV.

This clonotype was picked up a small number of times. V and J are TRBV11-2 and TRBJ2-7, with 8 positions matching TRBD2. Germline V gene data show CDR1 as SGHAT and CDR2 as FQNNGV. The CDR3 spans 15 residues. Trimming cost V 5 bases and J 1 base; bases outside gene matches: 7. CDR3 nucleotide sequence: TGTGCCAGCAGCCTGGGACTAGGCCCTTCCTACGAGCAGTACTTC. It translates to CASSLGLGPSYEQYF.

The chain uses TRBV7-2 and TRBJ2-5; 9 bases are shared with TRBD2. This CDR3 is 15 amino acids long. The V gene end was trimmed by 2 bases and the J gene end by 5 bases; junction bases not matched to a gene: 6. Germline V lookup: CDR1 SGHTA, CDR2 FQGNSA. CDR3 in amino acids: CASSLTSGLGETQYF. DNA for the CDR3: TGTGCCAGCAGCTTAACTAGCGGGTTGGGGGAGACCCAGTACTTC.

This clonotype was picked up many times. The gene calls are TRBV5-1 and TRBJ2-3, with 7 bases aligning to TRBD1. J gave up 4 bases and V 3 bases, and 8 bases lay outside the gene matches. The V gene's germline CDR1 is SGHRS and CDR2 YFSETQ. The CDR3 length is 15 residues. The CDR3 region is CASSSGDRYSDTQYF. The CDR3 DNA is TGCGCCAGCAGCTCCGGGGACAGATATTCAGATACGCAGTATTTT. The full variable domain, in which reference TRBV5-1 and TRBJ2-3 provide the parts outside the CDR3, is KAGVTQTPRYLIKTRGQQVTLSCSPISGHRSVSWYQQTPGQGLQFLFEYFSETQRNKGNFPGRFSGRQFSNSRSEMNVSTLELGDSALYLCASSSGDRYSDTQYFGPGTRLTVL.

This CDR3 reads CASTYQGQGAETQYF. The CDR3, as DNA: TGTGCCAGCACCTATCAGGGACAGGGGGCAGAGACCCAGTACTTC. J is TRBJ2-5 and V is TRBV2, with 12 nucleotides matching TRBD1. Germline CDR1 SNHLY, CDR2 FYNNEI. The length of the CDR3 is 15 residues. J lost 4 bases, V lost 7 bases, and 7 bases had no gene match.

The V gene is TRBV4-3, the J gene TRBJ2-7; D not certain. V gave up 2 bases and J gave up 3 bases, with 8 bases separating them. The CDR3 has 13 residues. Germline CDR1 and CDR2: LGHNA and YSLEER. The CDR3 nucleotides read TGCGCCAGCAGCCAATCTAGGTACTACGAGCAGTACTTC. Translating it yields CASSQSRYYEQYF.

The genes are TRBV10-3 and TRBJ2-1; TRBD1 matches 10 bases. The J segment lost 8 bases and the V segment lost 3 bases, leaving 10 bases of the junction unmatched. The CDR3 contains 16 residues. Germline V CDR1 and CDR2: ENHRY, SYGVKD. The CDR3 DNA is TGTGCCATCAGTGATCCGAGGACAGGGGGTCGACATGAGCAGTTCTTC. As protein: CAISDPRTGGRHEQFF.

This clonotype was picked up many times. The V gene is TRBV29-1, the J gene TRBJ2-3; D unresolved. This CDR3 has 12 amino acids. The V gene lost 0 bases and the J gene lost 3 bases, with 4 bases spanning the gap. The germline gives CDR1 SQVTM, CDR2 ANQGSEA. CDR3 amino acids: CSVEDGTDTQYF. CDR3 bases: TGCAGCGTTGAAGATGGGACAGATACGCAGTATTTT.

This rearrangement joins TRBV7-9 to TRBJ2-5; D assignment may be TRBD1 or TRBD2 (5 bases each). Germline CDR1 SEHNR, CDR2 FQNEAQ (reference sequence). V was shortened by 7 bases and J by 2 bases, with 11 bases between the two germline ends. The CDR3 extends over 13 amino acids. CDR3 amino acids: CASTRGAQETQYF. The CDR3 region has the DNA TGTGCCAGCACGAGGGGAGCTCAAGAGACCCAGTACTTC.

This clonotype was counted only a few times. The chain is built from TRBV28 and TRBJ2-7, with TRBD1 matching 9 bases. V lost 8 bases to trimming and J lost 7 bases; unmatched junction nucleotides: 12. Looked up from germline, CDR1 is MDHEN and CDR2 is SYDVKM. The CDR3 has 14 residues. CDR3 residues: CASGGRDRVREQYF. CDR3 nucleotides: TGTGCCAGCGGAGGCCGGGACAGGGTGAGGGAGCAGTACTTC.

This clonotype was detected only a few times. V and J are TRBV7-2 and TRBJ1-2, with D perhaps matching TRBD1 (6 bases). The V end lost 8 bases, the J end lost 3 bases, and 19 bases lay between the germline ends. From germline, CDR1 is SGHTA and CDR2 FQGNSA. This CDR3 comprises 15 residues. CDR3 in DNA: TGTGCCAGCTCGTCTCCCCAACAGGGCTACTATGGCTACACCTTC. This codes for CASSSPQQGYYGYTF.

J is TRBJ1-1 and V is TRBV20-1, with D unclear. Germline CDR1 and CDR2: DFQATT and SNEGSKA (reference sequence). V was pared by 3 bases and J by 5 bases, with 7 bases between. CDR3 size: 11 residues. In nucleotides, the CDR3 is TGCAGTGCTAGTACCCAGACTGAAGCTTTCTTT. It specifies CSASTQTEAFF.

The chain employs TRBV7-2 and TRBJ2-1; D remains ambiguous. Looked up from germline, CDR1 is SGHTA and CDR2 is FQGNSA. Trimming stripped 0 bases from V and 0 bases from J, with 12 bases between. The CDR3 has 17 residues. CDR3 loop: CASSLASPQLSYNEQFF. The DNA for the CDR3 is TGTGCCAGCAGCTTAGCTTCCCCCCAGCTCTCCTACAATGAGCAGTTCTTC.

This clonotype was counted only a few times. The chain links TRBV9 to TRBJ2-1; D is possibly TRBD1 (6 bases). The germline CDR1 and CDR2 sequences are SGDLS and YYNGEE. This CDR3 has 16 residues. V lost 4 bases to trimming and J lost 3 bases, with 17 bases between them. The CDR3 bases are TGTGCCAGCAGCCCCTTCGTAGGCAGGGGCTACAATGAGCAGTTCTTC. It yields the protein CASSPFVGRGYNEQFF.

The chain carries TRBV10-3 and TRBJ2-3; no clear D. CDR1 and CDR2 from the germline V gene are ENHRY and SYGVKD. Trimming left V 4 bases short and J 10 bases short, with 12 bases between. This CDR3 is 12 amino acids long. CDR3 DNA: TGTGCCATCAGTGCATTAGGTTGGGCGCAGTATTTT. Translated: CAISALGWAQYF.

The CDR3 region has the DNA TGCGCCAGCAGCCAAGATGGCTATGCCGGGGAGCTGTTTTTT. The encoded protein is CASSQDGYAGELFF. The V and J genes are TRBV4-1 and TRBJ2-2, with D unclear. Trimming took off 0 bases at V and 6 bases at J, with 8 bases between the two ends. The CDR3 length is 14 residues. Germline values: CDR1 MGHRA, CDR2 YSYEKL.

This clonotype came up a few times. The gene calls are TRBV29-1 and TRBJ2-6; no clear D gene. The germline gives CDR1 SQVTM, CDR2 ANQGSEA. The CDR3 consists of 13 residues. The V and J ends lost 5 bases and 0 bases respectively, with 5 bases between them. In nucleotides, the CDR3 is TGCAGCGTTCTCATCTCTGGGGCCAACGTCCTGACTTTC. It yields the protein CSVLISGANVLTF. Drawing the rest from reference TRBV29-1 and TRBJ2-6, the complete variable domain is SAVISQKPSRDICQRGTSLTIQCQVDSQVTMMFWYRQQPGQSLTLIATANQGSEATYESGFVIDKFPISRPNLTFSTLTVSNMSPEDSSIYLCSVLISGANVLTFGAGSRLTVL.

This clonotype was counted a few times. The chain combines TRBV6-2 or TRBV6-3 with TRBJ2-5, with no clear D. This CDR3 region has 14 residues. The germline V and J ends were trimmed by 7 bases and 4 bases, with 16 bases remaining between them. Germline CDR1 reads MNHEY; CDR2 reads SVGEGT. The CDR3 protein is CASMNGGRRETQYF. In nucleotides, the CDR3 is TGTGCCAGCATGAATGGTGGTAGGAGAGAGACCCAGTACTTC.

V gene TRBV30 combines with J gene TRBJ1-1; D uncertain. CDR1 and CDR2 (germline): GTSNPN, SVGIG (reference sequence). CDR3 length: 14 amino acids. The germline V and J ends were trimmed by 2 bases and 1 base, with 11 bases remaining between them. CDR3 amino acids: CAWSTLNKNTEAFF. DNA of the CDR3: TGTGCCTGGAGTACACTTAATAAGAACACTGAAGCTTTCTTT.

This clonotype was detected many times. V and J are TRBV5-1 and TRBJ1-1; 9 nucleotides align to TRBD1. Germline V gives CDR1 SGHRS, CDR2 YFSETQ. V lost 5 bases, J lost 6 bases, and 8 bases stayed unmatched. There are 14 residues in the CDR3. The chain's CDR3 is CASRSQGARAEAFF. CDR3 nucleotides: TGCGCCAGCAGATCACAGGGGGCTAGGGCTGAAGCTTTCTTT.

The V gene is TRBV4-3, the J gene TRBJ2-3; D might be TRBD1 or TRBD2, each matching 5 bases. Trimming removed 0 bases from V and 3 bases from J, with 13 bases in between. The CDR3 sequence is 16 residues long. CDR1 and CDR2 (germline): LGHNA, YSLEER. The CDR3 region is CASSQDFGAPTDTQYF. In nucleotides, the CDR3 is TGCGCCAGCAGCCAAGATTTCGGGGCCCCTACAGATACGCAGTATTTT.

The CDR3 loop reads CSTTPPGDQPQHF. The CDR3 region has the DNA TGCAGCACGACCCCCCCGGGGGACCAGCCCCAGCATTTT. This chain uses TRBV20-1 with TRBJ1-5, with a weak D call TRBD1 (5 bases). The CDR3 covers 13 residues. CDR1 and CDR2 (germline): DFQATT, SNEGSKA (reference sequence).